This T cell receptor beta chain was found in a study of T-cell reconstitution after alpha-beta-depleted transplantation in children. Study conclusions and caveats: Reportedly, alpha-beta T cells present about two months post-transplant originated from several hundred expanded clones of graft origin. When one year had passed after transplant, most T-cell counts and diversity came from newly produced T cells.

On this clonotype itself: Its antigen remains unidentified.

V lost 7 bases and J 3 bases, leaving 19 bases between the germline ends. Germline CDR1 SEHNR, CDR2 FQNEAQ (reference sequence). The CDR3 totals 15 residues. Unique molecular identifiers were used to barcode this TCRbeta library. TCRdb redid the calling of the PCR reads with MiXCR, one entry per CDR3 protein. The sample records some 600,000 distinct CDR3 sequences, over 10% being singletons. This receptor was identified in a male patient younger than 18 who had a stem cell transplant for acute myeloid leukemia, so the T cells may come from the graft donor. This sample comprised PBMCs, mostly from graft donor cells, obtained 360 days after TCRalphabeta/CD19-depleted stem cell transplant. This sequence joins TRBV7-9 and TRBJ2-7, with D maybe TRBD1 (6 bases). The CDR3 reads CASTPLSGVFYEQYF. In nucleotides, the CDR3 is TGTGCCAGCACCCCGTTGTCAGGGGTCTTCTACGAGCAGTACTTC. The variable domain in full, completed from reference TRBV7-9 and TRBJ2-7, reads DTGVSQNPRHKITKRGQNVTFRCDPISEHNRLYWYRQTLGQGPEFLTYFQNEAQLEKSRLLSDRFSAERPKGSFSTLEIQRTEQGDSAMYLCASTPLSGVFYEQYFGPGTRLTVT.